This TCR beta chain was retrieved from a study of blood T cells in healthy people across ages. Study-level results: Older individuals had lower TCR beta diversity per million T cells (the decline was roughly linear).

There were at least 5.5 micrograms of total RNA extracted from every sample. Germline-derived CDR1 and CDR2 are SNHLY and FYNNEI. The V and J ends lost 2 bases and 2 bases respectively, with 17 bases between them. The CDR3 has 17 amino acids. The authors ran a second PCR of about 6 to 11 cycles using a sample-barcoded 5' primer and a J-beta primer mix. Each CDR3 protein is one row after TCRdb ran MiXCR on the 5' RACE reads. Here the sample spans about 680,000 distinct CDR3 sequences, approximately 49% being singletons. A remark on this clonotype: Its target is not known.

This receptor was identified in a woman aged 55-75 years in good health. The rearrangement links TRBV2 to TRBJ2-3, with D possibly called TRBD1 or TRBD2 (6 bases each). Input material: blood. CDR3 in DNA: TGTGCCAGCAGTGAATGGCAGGGTCGGGGGCACACAGATACGCAGTATTTT. Translated, it gives CASSEWQGRGHTDTQYF. The whole variable domain, filled in from reference TRBV2 and TRBJ2-3, reads EPEVTQTPSHQVTQMGQEVILRCVPISNHLYFYWYRQILGQKVEFLVSFYNNEISEKSEIFDDQFSVERPDGSNFTLKIRSTKLEDSAMYFCASSEWQGRGHTDTQYFGPGTRLTVL.